Listed below are T cell receptor beta chains from one sample, sequenced in a study of metastatic and nonmetastatic thyroid tumors. Via MiXCR, TCRdb re-called the PCR reads. The table records around 16,000 clones, more than 20% of them present only once. Input material: blood. The receptors stem from a male donor with papillary thyroid cancer or a benign thyroid nodule (not recorded which). Some clones in this sample may be carry-over from other donors' samples. Each CDR3 is given with its conserved first and last residue. A D gene is named only where the DNA matches it firmly. Where a row states a size, it is once, few, many or the class of an expanded clone; other rows omit it.

j_call | clone_size | v_call | d_call | cdr3_nt | cdr3_aa
TRBJ2-7 | - | TRBV9 | - | TGTGCCAGCACCGTAAGGCAGCCAACCTACGAGCAGTACTTC | CASTVRQPTYEQYF
TRBJ2-7 | medium-sized | TRBV6-1 | TRBD2 | TGTGCCAGCAGTGAAAGGGTTAGCGGGAGTGACGAGCAGTACTTC | CASSERVSGSDEQYF
TRBJ2-1 | many | TRBV12-3/TRBV12-4 | - | TGTGCCAGCAGTCTCCCGGATTCCTACAATGAGCAGTTCTTC | CASSLPDSYNEQFF
TRBJ1-6 | few | TRBV6-1 | - | TGTGCCAGCGGCAAGGGAGAGGCCTATAATTCACCCCTCCACTTT | CASGKGEAYNSPLHF
TRBJ2-6 | many | TRBV20-1 | - | TGCAGTGCCGTAAAATACTCTGGGGCCAACGTCCTGACTTTC | CSAVKYSGANVLTF
TRBJ2-5 | - | TRBV18 | - | TGTGCCAGCTCACCGACTAGTGGGGTGGTGACCCAGTACTTC | CASSPTSGVVTQYF
TRBJ2-1 | - | TRBV6-1 | - | TGTGCCAGCCATGGTAGCGTCTTTGAGCAGTTCTTC | CASHGSVFEQFF
TRBJ1-2 | medium-sized | TRBV13 | TRBD1 | TGTGCCAGCAGCCCACCGACAGGGGAAGGCGGCTACACCTTC | CASSPPTGEGGYTF
TRBJ1-2 | many | TRBV20-1 | - | TGCAGTGCTAGACATACAGACTATGGCTACACCTTC | CSARHTDYGYTF
TRBJ1-5 | - | TRBV7-9 | TRBD1 | TGTGCCAGCAGCTTAACAGGGGACCAGCCCCAGCATTTT | CASSLTGDQPQHF
TRBJ2-3 | many | TRBV4-2 | TRBD2 | TGTGCCAGCAGCCAAGATAGCGGGGGGGGCCCCACAGATACGCAGTATTTT | CASSQDSGGGPTDTQYF
TRBJ2-5 | many | TRBV4-1 | TRBD1 | TGCGCCAGCAGCTCCCCCGGCCGGGACAGACAAGAGACCCAGTACTTC | CASSSPGRDRQETQYF
TRBJ2-5 | - | TRBV12-3/TRBV12-4 | TRBD2 | TGTGCCAGCAGCCCTAGAGTTACTAGCGGGTTCCCGAAGGAGACCCAGTACTTC | CASSPRVTSGFPKETQYF
TRBJ1-2 | many | TRBV5-6 | - | TGTGCCAGCAGCTTGCGGGGATATGGCTACACCTTC | CASSLRGYGYTF
TRBJ2-4 | many | TRBV20-1 | - | TGCAGTGCTAACCGGGACTCGGGGGTTCAGTGGTACTTC | CSANRDSGVQWYF
TRBJ1-2 | - | TRBV20-1 | - | TGCAGTGCTAGAGCTGAGGTGCGCAACTATGGCTACACCTTC | CSARAEVRNYGYTF
TRBJ2-6 | - | TRBV11-2 | TRBD1 | TGTGCCAGCAGCTTAATGGGACAGGGGAGCTCTGGGGCCAACGTCCTGACTTTC | CASSLMGQGSSGANVLTF
TRBJ1-2 | - | TRBV4-2 | - | TGTGCCAGCAGCCAAGACGACAGAAGTACCTATGGCTACACCTTC | CASSQDDRSTYGYTF
TRBJ2-1 | - | TRBV28 | - | TGTGCCAGCAGCCTGCGGACTCGTTCCTCCTACAATGAGCAGTTCTTC | CASSLRTRSSYNEQFF
TRBJ1-2 | many | TRBV20-1 | - | TGCAGTGCTAGTGGGGGGGACGGCTACACCTTC | CSASGGDGYTF
TRBJ2-3 | many | TRBV6-6 | TRBD2 | TGTGCCAGCAGTTACTCCCCGACTAGCGGGGGGGCCACAGATACGCAGTATTTT | CASSYSPTSGGATDTQYF
TRBJ2-1 | many | TRBV6-1 | TRBD2 | TGTGCTACCGGGGGGGGCGGGGGATCCTACAATGAGCAGTTCTTC | CATGGGGGSYNEQFF